One sample yielded the 21 T cell receptor beta chains listed below, sequenced in a study of cytomegalovirus exposure and HLA in healthy donors (TCRdb year 2017). The library was produced with the immunoSEQ multiplex PCR assay. For the multiplex PCR, a mixture combining 60 forward primers for TCR Vbeta segments and 13 reverse primers for TCR Jbeta segments was used. TCRdb's version of the immuneACCESS table is confined to in-frame rearrangements and falls short of the full clone set. An unresolved V gene accounts for under half of the shortfall where checked; the remainder is of unknown origin. The sample has around 140,000 clones on record, roughly 71% of them singletons. Around 1.3% of the sample is in the top ten clones. Input material: PBMCs. The receptors derive from a woman between 35 and 50 years old in good health and CMV-seronegative.

This sequence joins TRBV15 and TRBJ1-2, with 9 nucleotides matching TRBD1. CDR3 length equals 13 residues. Unmatched junction bases numbered 3, after V lost 4 bases and J lost 6 bases. CDR1 is LNHNV and CDR2 is YYDKDF in the germline V gene (reference sequence). Here the CDR3 reads CATSMGQGHGYTF. For the CDR3, the DNA is TGTGCCACCAGCATGGGACAGGGACATGGCTACACCTTC.

The V gene is TRBV19, the J gene TRBJ1-5; possible D gene TRBD1, 5 bases. The CDR3 totals 19 residues. Germline V gene sequence: CDR1 LNHDA, CDR2 SQIVND (reference sequence). Trimming left V 10 bases short and J 0 bases short, with 28 bases between. CDR3 in DNA: TGTGCCACTCGACGGGAGGTCTATTCTCGGACACTTAGCAATCAGCCCCAGCATTTT. It translates to CATRREVYSRTLSNQPQHF. Full variable domain (outside the CDR3, taken from reference TRBV19 and TRBJ1-5): DGGITQSPKYLFRKEGQNVTLSCEQNLNHDAMYWYRQDPGQGLRLIYYSQIVNDFQKGDIAEGYSVSREKKESFPLTVTSAQKNPTAFYLCATRREVYSRTLSNQPQHFGDGTRLSIL.

The chain joins TRBV7-9 to TRBJ1-4, with D perhaps TRBD1 (6 bases). CDR1 and CDR2 from the germline V gene are SEHNR and FQNEAQ (reference sequence). The CDR3 consists of 11 residues. This chain's CDR3 is CAVGGDEKLFF. CDR3 DNA sequence: TGTGCAGTAGGGGGGGATGAAAAACTGTTTTTT.

The chain uses TRBV10-3 and TRBJ2-1; 7 positions agree with TRBD1. The CDR3 covers 13 residues. V shed 10 bases, J shed 5 bases, and the junction held 8 bases outside the gene matches. Per germline, CDR1 ENHRY and CDR2 SYGVKD. The CDR3 DNA is TGTGCCACCCACAGGGGTGGGGACAATGAGCAGTTCTTC. Protein sequence: CATHRGGDNEQFF.

The chain employs TRBV5-5 and TRBJ1-2; D might be TRBD1 (6 bases). This CDR3 is built from 13 residues. Germline values: CDR1 SGHKS, CDR2 YYEKEE (reference sequence). Trimming removed 4 bases from V and 10 bases from J, with 17 bases in between. The CDR3 nucleotides read TGTGCCAGCAGCCTGGACAGCCCAACGGTCTACACCTTC. Translation gives CASSLDSPTVYTF.

This chain uses TRBV29-1 with TRBJ2-1; 7 nucleotides agree with TRBD2. The V gene's germline CDR1 is SQVTM and CDR2 ANQGSEA. CDR3 length equals 14 residues. J was trimmed by 5 bases and V by 5 bases; bases with no gene match: 9. Here the CDR3 DNA reads TGCAGCGTTTGTACTAGACTAGCCGACAATGAGCAGTTCTTC. This gives the protein CSVCTRLADNEQFF.

The chain combines TRBV6-5 with TRBJ2-1; the D is unclear. Trimming removed 2 bases at V and 2 bases at J, with 10 bases between. Per germline, CDR1 MNHEY and CDR2 SVGAGI. The CDR3 is 15 amino acids. The CDR3 nucleotides read TGTGCCAGCAGTTACCATGGAGTCACCTACAATGAGCAGTTCTTC. Protein product: CASSYHGVTYNEQFF.

Points on this clone: Other DNA sequences of this sample code for an identical CDR3. The V call is TRBV28, the J call TRBJ1-1; D gene ambiguous. From germline, CDR1 is MDHEN and CDR2 SYDVKM. CDR3 size: 17 residues. V was clipped by 4 bases and J by 0 bases, with 18 bases between them. CDR3 coding DNA: TGTGCCAGCAGTTACCCCGGGAGGCGGAACATGAACACTGAAGCTTTCTTT. Protein sequence: CASSYPGRRNMNTEAFF.

This clone occurred once. The chain employs TRBV5-1 and TRBJ1-2; 7 bases align to TRBD1. J gave up 3 bases and V 0 bases, and 8 bases lay outside the gene matches. Per germline, CDR1 SGHRS and CDR2 YFSETQ. This CDR3 spans 16 amino acids. CDR3 residues: CASSLVGQGEDYGYTF. DNA of the CDR3: TGCGCCAGCAGCTTGGTGGGTCAGGGGGAAGACTATGGCTACACCTTC.

The V gene is TRBV14, the J gene TRBJ1-4; 7 bases line up with TRBD1. The germline V gene has CDR1 SGHDN and CDR2 FVKESK. V trimming: 5 bases; J trimming: 8 bases; junction bases outside the gene matches: 8. CDR3 length: 14 amino acids. CDR3 DNA: TGTGCCAGCAGCACTAACAGGGGAGAGGAAAAACTGTTTTTT. Residues: CASSTNRGEEKLFF.

The chain is built from TRBV4-1 and TRBJ2-5; tentatively, D is TRBD2 (5 bases). The CDR3 spans 15 residues. Per germline, CDR1 MGHRA and CDR2 YSYEKL. V was trimmed by 1 base and J by 1 base, leaving 10 bases between them. DNA of the CDR3: TGCGCCAGCAGCCAAGTCGGCCTAGCCCAAGAGACCCAGTACTTC. It specifies CASSQVGLAQETQYF.

There are a few counts of this clone. J is TRBJ2-7 and V is TRBV30; TRBD1 matches at 7 bases. CDR3 length: 13 residues. The germline V gene encodes CDR1 GTSNPN and CDR2 SVGIG (reference sequence). V gave up 5 bases and J gave up 4 bases; unmatched junction bases: 8. The CDR3 nucleotides are TGTGCCTGGGGGGACAGCCATCCGTACGAGCAGTACTTC. The encoded protein is CAWGDSHPYEQYF.

This chain uses TRBV5-5 with TRBJ1-5, with D unresolved. Per the germline V gene, CDR1 is SGHKS and CDR2 is YYEKEE (reference sequence). The V and J ends lost 0 bases and 3 bases respectively, with 10 bases between them. The CDR3 covers 15 residues. CDR3 coding DNA: TGTGCCAGCAGCTTGGTTGGGCAGCTCAATCAGCCCCAGCATTTT. Translating it yields CASSLVGQLNQPQHF.

The V gene is TRBV18, the J gene TRBJ2-7, with D tentatively TRBD2 (6 bases). Germline CDR1 KGHSH, CDR2 LQKENI. V was pared by 5 bases and J by 4 bases, with 15 bases between. This CDR3 is built from 14 residues. The CDR3 sequence is CASSSTTGGYEQYF. For the CDR3, the DNA is TGTGCCAGCTCATCTACCACCGGGGGATACGAGCAGTACTTC.

The chain recombines TRBV30 with TRBJ1-5; 10 bases map to TRBD1. Germline V gene lookup returns CDR1 GTSNPN and CDR2 SVGIG (reference sequence). Trimming at V came to 5 bases and at J to 4 bases, leaving 8 bases not matched to a gene. The CDR3 runs to 15 residues. CDR3 protein: CAWATGQGGNQPQHF. CDR3 in DNA: TGTGCCTGGGCGACAGGACAGGGGGGAAATCAGCCCCAGCATTTT. Based on the CDR3 plus reference TRBV30 and TRBJ1-5, the full variable domain is SQTIHQWPATLVQPVGSPLSLECTVEGTSNPNLYWYRQAAGRGLQLLFYSVGIGQISSEVPQNLSASRPQDRQFILSSKKLLLSDSGFYLCAWATGQGGNQPQHFGDGTRLSIL.

This chain links TRBV10-2 with TRBJ1-1, with D possibly matching TRBD1 (5 bases). The V gene lost 0 bases and the J gene lost 5 bases, with 10 bases spanning the gap. The germline gives CDR1 WSHSY, CDR2 SAAADI. This CDR3 comprises 14 residues. The DNA for the CDR3 is TGCGCCAGCAGTGAGTCTGGGGGGGGTACTGAAGCTTTCTTT. This codes for CASSESGGGTEAFF.

The chain joins TRBV7-6 to TRBJ1-2; TRBD1 is a possible D gene (6 bases). This CDR3 spans 16 amino acids. Germline V gene sequence: CDR1 SGHVS, CDR2 FNYEAQ. Trimming took 0 bases from V and 5 from J, leaving 16 bases between them. CDR3 DNA: TGTGCCAGCAGCTTAGCCCCCACGGACAGTCGGTATGGCTACACCTTC. Residues: CASSLAPTDSRYGYTF.

This clone was recorded a few times. The chain uses TRBV30 and TRBJ2-5, with 7 bases matching TRBD2. The V gene's germline CDR1 is GTSNPN and CDR2 SVGIG (reference sequence). Trimming at V came to 1 base and at J to 5 bases, leaving 13 bases not matched to a gene. This CDR3 is 16 amino acids long. The CDR3 region is CAWSAWGGGSSETQYF. The DNA for the CDR3 is TGTGCCTGGAGTGCGTGGGGGGGTGGGAGTAGCGAGACCCAGTACTTC. The full variable domain, its missing parts supplied by reference TRBV30 and TRBJ2-5, is SQTIHQWPATLVQPVGSPLSLECTVEGTSNPNLYWYRQAAGRGLQLLFYSVGIGQISSEVPQNLSASRPQDRQFILSSKKLLLSDSGFYLCAWSAWGGGSSETQYFGPGTRLLVL.

The chain recombines TRBV18 with TRBJ1-4, with D unresolved. CDR1 is KGHSH and CDR2 is LQKENI in the germline V gene. The germline V and J ends were trimmed by 6 bases and 4 bases, with 12 bases remaining between them. This CDR3 has 14 amino acids. The CDR3 nucleotides read TGTGCCAGCTCCCTCGGTCCCTTTAATGAAAAACTGTTTTTT. Its translation: CASSLGPFNEKLFF. Using reference TRBV18 and TRBJ1-4 for the parts outside the CDR3, the full variable domain is NAGVMQNPRHLVRRRGQEARLRCSPMKGHSHVYWYRQLPEEGLKFMVYLQKENIIDESGMPKERFSAEFPKEGPSILRIQQVVRGDSAAYFCASSLGPFNEKLFFGSGTQLSVL.

The V and J genes are TRBV27 and TRBJ1-2, with TRBD1 matching 11 bases. J gave up 8 bases and V 5 bases, and 7 bases lay outside the gene matches. Germline assignment: CDR1 MNHEY and CDR2 SMNVEV (reference sequence). CDR3 length: 14 amino acids. In nucleotides, the CDR3 is TGTGCCAGCAGTCGGGGACAGGGGGTATGGGGCTACACCTTC. This translates into CASSRGQGVWGYTF.

The chain joins TRBV7-9 to TRBJ2-2; 8 bases agree with TRBD1. Germline CDR1 and CDR2: SEHNR and FQNEAQ (reference sequence). This CDR3 spans 16 amino acids. V shed 6 bases, J shed 5 bases, and the junction held 11 bases outside the gene matches. The CDR3 region has the DNA TGTGCCAGCAGTCGTCCGGGACAGGAGCTGACCGGGGAGCTGTTTTTT. It is translated as CASSRPGQELTGELFF.